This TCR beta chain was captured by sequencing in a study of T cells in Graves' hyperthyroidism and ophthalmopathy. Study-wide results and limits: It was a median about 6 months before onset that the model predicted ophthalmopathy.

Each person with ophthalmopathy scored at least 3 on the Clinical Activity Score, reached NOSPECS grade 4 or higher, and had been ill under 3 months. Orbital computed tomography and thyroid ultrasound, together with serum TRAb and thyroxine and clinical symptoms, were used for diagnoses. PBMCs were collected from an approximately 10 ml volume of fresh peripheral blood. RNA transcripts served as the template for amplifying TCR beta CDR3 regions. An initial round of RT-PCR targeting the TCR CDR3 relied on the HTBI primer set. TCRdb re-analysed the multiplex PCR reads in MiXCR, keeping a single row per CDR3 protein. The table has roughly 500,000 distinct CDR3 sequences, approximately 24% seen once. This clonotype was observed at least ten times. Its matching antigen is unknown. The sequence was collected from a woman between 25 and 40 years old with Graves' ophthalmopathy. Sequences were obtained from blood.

DNA of the CDR3: TGTGCCAGCAGTAAGGGGGCGCTTGGTGTCACTGAAGCTTTCTTT. Its protein product is CASSKGALGVTEAFF. The chain carries TRBV6-2 or TRBV6-3 and TRBJ1-1, with 7 bases fitting TRBD1. The CDR3 is made up of 15 amino acids. Unmatched junction bases numbered 10, after V lost 5 bases and J lost 4 bases. Germline values: CDR1 MNHEY, CDR2 SVGEGT.